The 15 T cell receptor beta chains reported below all come from one sample, sequenced in a study of blood T cell repertoires in COVID-19. Data came from immunoSEQ multiplex PCR; TCRdb stores just in-frame clones and leaves some out. The data hold a few hundred thousand clones, with roughly 90% observed a single time. The sequenced material came from peripheral blood. These receptors were collected from a woman aged 45-60 years with active or convalescent COVID-19.

As DNA, the CDR3 is TGTGCCAGTAGTGTACAGGGGTTGAGGATGGGGAACACTGAAGCTTTCTTT. Its translation is CASSVQGLRMGNTEAFF. V is TRBV19 and J is TRBJ1-1; the match to TRBD1 covers 7 bases. The CDR3 consists of 17 residues. Germline V lookup: CDR1 LNHDA, CDR2 SQIVND (reference sequence). V shed 5 bases, J shed 1 base, and the junction held 13 bases outside the gene matches.

This chain links TRBV19 with TRBJ1-1; D gene uncertain. The CDR3 loop spans 16 amino acids. The germline V gene encodes CDR1 LNHDA and CDR2 SQIVND (reference sequence). With 5 bases removed from V and 1 base from J, the gap between germline ends came to 17 bases. The CDR3 DNA reads as TGTGCCAGTAGTGATTCCGGGGAGGGTAAGAACACTGAAGCTTTCTTT. Its protein is CASSDSGEGKNTEAFF.

V is TRBV15 and J is TRBJ2-1; D may be TRBD2 (6 bases). CDR3 length: 16 amino acids. Germline V gives CDR1 LNHNV, CDR2 YYDKDF (reference sequence). V lost 4 bases to trimming and J lost 2 bases, with 15 bases between them. CDR3 sequence reads: CATSTVAGPPYNEQFF. CDR3 nucleotide sequence: TGTGCCACCAGCACAGTGGCGGGACCCCCCTACAATGAGCAGTTCTTC.

The V gene is TRBV4-2, the J gene TRBJ2-3; the match to TRBD2 covers 7 bases. V was pared by 7 bases and J by 2 bases, with 6 bases of the junction left unmatched. The CDR3 spans 14 residues. CDR1 LGHNA and CDR2 YNFKEQ come from the germline V gene. CDR3 protein: CASKPSGDTDTQYF. As DNA, the CDR3 is TGTGCCAGCAAACCTAGCGGAGACACAGATACGCAGTATTTT.

The genes are TRBV30 and TRBJ1-2; possibly TRBD1 for D (5 bases). The V gene's germline CDR1 is GTSNPN and CDR2 SVGIG (reference sequence). V dropped 0 bases and J dropped 5 bases, with 16 bases sitting between them. This CDR3 spans 15 amino acids. The CDR3 DNA follows: TGTGCCTGGAGTGTAAAGGGCAGGGCTGGGTATGGCTACACCTTC. Its translation: CAWSVKGRAGYGYTF. The full variable domain, in which reference TRBV30 and TRBJ1-2 provide the parts outside the CDR3, is SQTIHQWPATLVQPVGSPLSLECTVEGTSNPNLYWYRQAAGRGLQLLFYSVGIGQISSEVPQNLSASRPQDRQFILSSKKLLLSDSGFYLCAWSVKGRAGYGYTFGSGTRLTVV.

This clone was counted a few times. This chain connects TRBV7-2 to TRBJ1-5; possibly TRBD1 for D (5 bases). Trimming cost V 2 bases and J 3 bases, with 14 bases left between them. The CDR3 length is 16 residues. Germline CDR1 reads SGHTA; CDR2 reads FQGNSA. DNA for the CDR3: TGTGCCAGCAGCTTAAATCGGGGGATGAACAATCAGCCCCAGCATTTT. Translation: CASSLNRGMNNQPQHF.

The chain joins TRBV19 to TRBJ2-2; perhaps TRBD1 as D (6 bases). Germline CDR1 reads LNHDA; CDR2 reads SQIVND (reference sequence). This CDR3 has 13 residues. The ends were cut back, 10 bases at V and 1 base at J, with 10 bases in the middle. The CDR3 DNA reads TGTGCCACCCAACAGGGGAACACCGGGGAGCTGTTTTTT. This sequence encodes CATQQGNTGELFF.

This clone was counted between two and nine times. The rearrangement uses TRBV7-9 and TRBJ2-1; 11 bases agree with TRBD2. The V gene end was trimmed by 1 base and the J gene end by 0 bases; junction bases not matched to a gene: 8. The length of the CDR3 is 19 residues. Germline values: CDR1 SEHNR, CDR2 FQNEAQ (reference sequence). The CDR3, as DNA: TGTGCCAGCAGCTTAGGGGGACTAGCGGCTAGGCCCTCCTACAATGAGCAGTTCTTC. Translating gives CASSLGGLAARPSYNEQFF.

The chain links TRBV19 to TRBJ1-1; 9 bases map to TRBD1. This CDR3 is 14 amino acids long. With V trimmed by 5 bases and J by 5 bases, 6 bases remained unmatched. From germline, CDR1 is LNHDA and CDR2 SQIVND (reference sequence). DNA for the CDR3: TGTGCCAGTAGTCCGGACAGGGGATGGACTGAAGCTTTCTTT. Translating gives CASSPDRGWTEAFF.

The genes are TRBV30 and TRBJ2-7; perhaps TRBD1 as D (5 bases). Germline V gives CDR1 GTSNPN, CDR2 SVGIG (reference sequence). Trimming took off 3 bases at V and 2 bases at J, with 14 bases between the two ends. The CDR3 loop spans 14 amino acids. In DNA, the CDR3 is TGTGCCTGGAGCCCCCGCCCAGGGACCTACGAGCAGTACTTC. Translation gives CAWSPRPGTYEQYF. The complete variable domain, with remaining parts taken from reference TRBV30 and TRBJ2-7, reads SQTIHQWPATLVQPVGSPLSLECTVEGTSNPNLYWYRQAAGRGLQLLFYSVGIGQISSEVPQNLSASRPQDRQFILSSKKLLLSDSGFYLCAWSPRPGTYEQYFGPGTRLTVT.

This chain uses TRBV6-2 or TRBV6-3 with TRBJ2-1; 7 bases are shared with TRBD1. Germline values: CDR1 MNHEY, CDR2 SVGEGT. The CDR3 totals 18 residues. After removal of 2 bases from V and 4 bases from J, the junction contained 14 bases not matched to a gene. CDR3 nucleotides: TGTGCCAGCAGTTACGATCCTGTCCGGGACAGTACATACAATGAGCAGTTCTTC. It encodes CASSYDPVRDSTYNEQFF.

A few counts support this clone. The chain combines TRBV6-6 with TRBJ2-2; 8 bases map to TRBD2. CDR3 length: 16 amino acids. Germline V lookup: CDR1 MNHNY, CDR2 SVGAGI (reference sequence). Trimming at V came to 4 bases and at J to 0 bases, leaving 4 bases not matched to a gene. The DNA of the CDR3 is TGTGCCAGCAGTTCCATGGGACTAGCGAACACCGGGGAGCTGTTTTTT. The encoded protein is CASSSMGLANTGELFF.

V is TRBV10-3 and J is TRBJ1-6; the D gene is possibly TRBD1 (5 bases). V lost 4 bases, J lost 6 bases, and 13 bases lay in between. Germline V gene lookup returns CDR1 ENHRY and CDR2 SYGVKD. This CDR3 has 15 residues. The CDR3 nucleotides are TGTGCCATCAGTGTTGGAGGGGAGAGTAATTCACCCCTCCACTTT. Translated: CAISVGGESNSPLHF.

The chain has TRBV21-1 and TRBJ2-4; TRBD1, as called in the table, went unchecked against the DNA. TRBV21-1 corresponds to a pseudogene. The CDR3 has 15 amino acids. As DNA, the CDR3 is TGTGCCAGCAGTGGCCTGCCTTTAGCCAAAAACATTCAGTACTTC. Amino acids: CASSGLPLAKNIQYF.

The genes are TRBV3-1 (or the pseudogene TRBV3-2) and TRBJ1-1; D perhaps matches TRBD1 (5 bases). This CDR3 has 14 residues. V was cut by 1 base and J by 5 bases, with 11 bases left in between. Germline V CDR1 and CDR2: LGHDT, YNNKEL (reference sequence). This CDR3 reads CASSQGQGRTEAFF. In DNA form, the CDR3 reads TGTGCCAGCAGCCAAGGGCAGGGCAGGACTGAAGCTTTCTTT.